These T cell receptor beta chains were read from a single sample in a study of spatial heterogeneity in lung cancer. MiXCR, run by TCRdb on the 5' RACE reads, gives a single entry per CDR3 protein. Here the sample spans about 100,000 distinct CDR3 sequences, 3.5% to 5% being singletons. The sample consisted of lung tumor tissue, taken at surgery. The source is a male donor with early-stage non-small cell lung cancer. The CDR3 runs from the conserved cysteine through the conserved F or W. A D gene is named only where the DNA matches it firmly. Size values are once, few and many counts, or a class for expanded clones, and some rows have none.

-	TRBJ2-7	TRBV5-1	TRBD1	TGCGCCAGCAGCCGGACAGGGTTGGACGAGCAGTACTTC	CASSRTGLDEQYF
-	TRBJ2-7	TRBV5-1	TRBD2	TGCGCCAGCAGTAGTTCTAGCGGGGACTACGAGCAGTACTTC	CASSSSSGDYEQYF
many	TRBJ1-5	TRBV5-1	-	TGCGCCAGCAGCTTGGAAGGGCAGCCCCAGCATTTT	CASSLEGQPQHF
many	TRBJ2-2	TRBV12-3/TRBV12-4	-	TGTGCCAGCAGCCCTGCAGGGGAGCTGTTTTTT	CASSPAGELFF
many	TRBJ2-5	TRBV12-3/TRBV12-4	TRBD2	TGTGCCAGCAGGAAGACTAGCGGGAGGAAGAAAGAGACCCAGTACTTC	CASRKTSGRKKETQYF
many	TRBJ2-5	TRBV11-2	-	TGTGCCAGCAGCTTAGACTTAGTACACGAGACCCAGTACTTC	CASSLDLVHETQYF
many	TRBJ2-1	TRBV7-9	-	TGTGCCAGCAGTTTAAGGGGTAGCAGCTCCTACAATGAGCAGTTCTTC	CASSLRGSSSYNEQFF
-	TRBJ2-3	TRBV6-1	TRBD2	TGTGCCAGCAGTGAATCCCCGGCTAGCGGGAGCACAGATACGCAGTATTTT	CASSESPASGSTDTQYF
medium-sized	TRBJ2-7	TRBV28	-	TGTGCCAGCAGTTTAGCAGGGACCTACGAGCAGTACTTC	CASSLAGTYEQYF
-	TRBJ2-5	TRBV18	TRBD1	TGTGCCAGCTCACCGGGACAGGGCTTGCGGACCCAGGACTTC	CASSPGQGLRTQDF
-	TRBJ2-1	TRBV9	-	TGTGCCAGCAGCACCTCCCGGGATGCACCGGGCCGAGCCCTTAATGAGCAGTTCTTC	CASSTSRDAPGRALNEQFF
many	TRBJ1-5	TRBV7-9	-	TGTGCCAGCAGCTACGGAACAGGGAGGAATCAGCCCCAGCATTTT	CASSYGTGRNQPQHF
-	TRBJ2-7	TRBV7-2	-	TGTGCCAGCAGCAGCCTAGCAAGCTACGAGCAGTACTTC	CASSSLASYEQYF
-	TRBJ2-1	TRBV29-1	-	TGCAGCGCCCGGGGGACAAAAAATGAGCAGTTCTTC	CSARGTKNEQFF
few	TRBJ2-7	TRBV27	-	TGTGCCAGCAGCTTTTCTTTGGAGAGAGAGCAGTACTTC	CASSFSLEREQYF
few	TRBJ1-6	TRBV28	-	TGTGCCAGCACCCCGAGAGGGTGGAATTCACCCCTCCACTTT	CASTPRGWNSPLHF
many	TRBJ2-5	TRBV7-7	TRBD1	TGTGCCAGCAGCCGAGGACAGGGAGAGACCCAGTACTTC	CASSRGQGETQYF
many	TRBJ2-7	TRBV4-1	TRBD2	TGCGCCAGCAGCCAAGTTCGATTTGGACTAGCGGGAGGTTCATACGAGCAGTACTTC	CASSQVRFGLAGGSYEQYF
-	TRBJ2-3	TRBV7-9	-	TGTGCCAGCAGCCCCCTGGAGGGATGGGGGACAGATACGCAGTATTTT	CASSPLEGWGTDTQYF
many	TRBJ2-7	TRBV28	-	TGTGCCAGCAGTCCAATGGGGGAATATTCCTACGAGCAGTACTTC	CASSPMGEYSYEQYF
-	TRBJ1-1	TRBV6-5	TRBD1	TGTGCCAGCAGTTACCGCTGGACAGGGGGGCGGTCGGCTGAAGCTTTCTTT	CASSYRWTGGRSAEAFF
many	TRBJ1-1	TRBV6-6	-	TGTGCCAGCTCCCCAAGGTGGCCGGGCGACACTGAAGCTTTCTTT	CASSPRWPGDTEAFF
many	TRBJ1-4	TRBV5-1	-	TGCGCCAGCAGCCGTCTTTACCCTGACAGGCTCGGGGAAAAACTGTTTTTT	CASSRLYPDRLGEKLFF
-	TRBJ2-1	TRBV29-1	-	TGCAGCGTTGGTCCCAACGGGGCCAATGAGCAGTTCTTC	CSVGPNGANEQFF
many	TRBJ2-3	TRBV28	-	TGTGCCAGCAGTGAAACCGGGACCACAGATACGCAGTATTTT	CASSETGTTDTQYF
many	TRBJ1-4	TRBV6-5	-	TGTGCCAGCAGTAATACAGGTCCCCATGAAAAACTGTTTTTT	CASSNTGPHEKLFF
many	TRBJ1-6	TRBV27	-	TGTGCCAGCAGTTTCGGCCCTGGTACACCCCTCCACTTT	CASSFGPGTPLHF
many	TRBJ2-1	TRBV7-9	TRBD2	TGTGCCAGCAGCACCTGGACTAGCGGGAGTCATGAGCAGTTCTTC	CASSTWTSGSHEQFF
many	TRBJ2-2	TRBV12-3/TRBV12-4	-	TGTGCCAGCAAGCGGCAGCTGAACACCGGGGAGCTGTTTTTT	CASKRQLNTGELFF
-	TRBJ2-3	TRBV5-1	TRBD2	TGCGCCAGCAGCCCGGGACTAGCGGGAGGAGGAGATACGCAGTATTTT	CASSPGLAGGGDTQYF